The 10 T cell receptor beta chains listed next were all sequenced from one sample in a study of molecular identifiers for immune sequencing clone quantification. One entry per CDR3 protein, called by TCRdb with MiXCR from the PCR reads. The data hold 300,000 to 350,000 distinct CDR3 sequences, with 20% to 25% observed a single time. Sample: naive CD8+ T cells from blood, with Jurkat cell RNA spiked in. Subset indicated: FACS-sorted CD8+CD4-CCR7+CD45RA+ naive T cells. The source of these receptors is a human donor in good health. Some libraries in this study had Jurkat cell RNA spiked in.

About this clonotype itself: This may stem from a read error, because a much larger clone lies one nucleotide away. The CDR3 does not end in the conserved phenylalanine or tryptophan, so this is likely a read error. CDR3 sequence (DNA): TGTGCCAGCAGTGTCCCCCGGGACAGGGGTTGGCAGCCCCAGCATTCT. As protein: CASSVPRDRGWQPQHS. V gene TRBV2 combines with J gene TRBJ1-5, with TRBD1 matching 10 bases. Germline values: CDR1 SNHLY, CDR2 FYNNEI. The CDR3 length is 16 residues. Trimming took 4 bases from V and 7 from J; bases not matched to a gene: 10.

Comments on this clonotype: A clone one base away is much larger, so this may be a read error. Without the conserved terminal phenylalanine or tryptophan, this CDR3 likely stems from a read error. The genes are TRBV9 and TRBJ2-1, with TRBD2 matching 11 bases. The length of the CDR3 is 17 residues. CDR1 and CDR2 from the germline V gene are SGDLS and YYNGEE. Trimming cost V 3 bases and J 7 bases; bases outside gene matches: 12. CDR3 DNA sequence: TGTGCCAGCAGCGCTATTATAGCGGGAGGGTTTGGTAATGAGCAGTTCCTC. Residues: CASSAIIAGGFGNEQFL.

This clonotype was seen many times. This chain uses TRBV13 with TRBJ2-3; TRBD1 matches 7 bases. This CDR3 region has 16 residues. V trimming: 0 bases; J trimming: 2 bases; junction bases outside the gene matches: 5. Germline V CDR1 and CDR2: PRHDT, FYEKMQ (reference sequence). CDR3 protein: CASSLGIEGATDTQYF. CDR3 nucleotides: TGTGCCAGCAGCTTAGGGATCGAGGGGGCCACAGATACGCAGTATTTT.

A remark on this clonotype: This may be a read error: a much more frequent sequence differs by one nucleotide. The genes are TRBV7-7 and TRBJ2-7; D perhaps matches TRBD1 (6 bases). The CDR3 runs to 14 residues. CDR1 and CDR2 (germline): SSHAT, FNYEAQ (reference sequence). In nucleotides, the CDR3 is TGTGCCAGCAGCTACCAGGGGTTCGGCTACGAGCAGCACTTC. Translation: CASSYQGFGYEQHF.

The chain is built from TRBV13 and TRBJ2-1; D remains unclear. The CDR3 is 14 amino acids. V lost 7 bases to trimming and J lost 5 bases, with 15 bases between them. Germline CDR1 is PRHDT and CDR2 is FYEKMQ (reference sequence). The CDR3 reads CASMVRARHNEQFF. The CDR3 nucleotides are TGTGCCAGCATGGTCCGAGCAAGACACAATGAGCAGTTCTTC.

The chain links TRBV4-3 to TRBJ2-5; no clear D. Trimming pared 2 bases from V and 0 bases from J, leaving 19 bases between. This CDR3 is built from 18 residues. Germline assignment: CDR1 LGHNA and CDR2 YSLEER. The CDR3 DNA follows: TGCGCCAGCAGCCAACCGATCCCCCCCCCGGGCCACCAAGAGACCCAGTACTTC. It specifies CASSQPIPPPGHQETQYF.

V and J are TRBV27 and TRBJ2-5; 9 nucleotides agree with TRBD2. Germline loops: CDR1 MNHEY, CDR2 SMNVEV (reference sequence). The junction had 16 bases not matched to a gene; V was cut back by 5 bases and J by 3 bases. This CDR3 contains 18 residues. The CDR3 region has the DNA TGTGCCAGCAGTCCGGATAGCGGGGGCTGGGGTTTCGAAGAGACCCAGTACTTC. Translated, it gives CASSPDSGGWGFEETQYF.

The V gene is TRBV7-2, the J gene TRBJ2-3, with TRBD2 matching 7 bases. The germline V gene has CDR1 SGHTA and CDR2 FQGNSA. V lost 3 bases and J lost 5; bases outside the gene matches: 5. This CDR3 comprises 14 residues. This CDR3 reads CASSLETSLDTQYF. In DNA, the CDR3 is TGTGCCAGCAGCTTGGAGACTAGCTTAGATACGCAGTATTTT.

This clonotype was seen many times. The rearrangement joins TRBV13 to TRBJ1-2; tentative D call: TRBD1 (5 bases). V was cut by 1 base and J by 4 bases, with 13 bases left in between. From germline, CDR1 is PRHDT and CDR2 FYEKMQ (reference sequence). CDR3 length equals 15 residues. The DNA for the CDR3 is TGTGCCAGCAGCTTAGAAACAGGCCCTTTCTATGGCTACACCTTC. Its protein is CASSLETGPFYGYTF.

The chain uses TRBV12-3 or TRBV12-4 and TRBJ2-7, with TRBD1 identical over 7 bases. CDR3 length: 15 amino acids. V lost 3 bases, J lost 0 bases, and 5 bases stayed unmatched. This chain's CDR3 is CASSFAGDSSYEQYF. As DNA, the CDR3 is TGTGCCAGCAGTTTCGCCGGGGACAGCTCCTACGAGCAGTACTTC.